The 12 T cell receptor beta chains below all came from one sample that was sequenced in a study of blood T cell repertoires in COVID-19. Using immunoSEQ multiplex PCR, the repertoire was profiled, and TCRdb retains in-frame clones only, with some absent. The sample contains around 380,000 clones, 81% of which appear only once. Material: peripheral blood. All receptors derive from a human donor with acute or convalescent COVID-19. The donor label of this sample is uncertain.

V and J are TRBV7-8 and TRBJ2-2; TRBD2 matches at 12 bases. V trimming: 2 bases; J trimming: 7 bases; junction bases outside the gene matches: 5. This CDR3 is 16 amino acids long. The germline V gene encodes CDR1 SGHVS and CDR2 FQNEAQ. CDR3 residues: CASSLPSGRGNGELFF. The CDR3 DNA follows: TGTGCCAGCAGCTTACCTAGCGGGAGGGGTAACGGGGAGCTGTTTTTT.

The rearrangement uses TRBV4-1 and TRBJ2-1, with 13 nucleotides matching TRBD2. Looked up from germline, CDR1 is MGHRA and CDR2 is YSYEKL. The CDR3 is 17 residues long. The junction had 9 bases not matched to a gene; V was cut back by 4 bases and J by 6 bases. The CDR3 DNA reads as TGCGCCAGCAGCCCGGGACTAGCGGGGTTCCCGAGCAATGAGCAGTTCTTC. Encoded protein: CASSPGLAGFPSNEQFF.

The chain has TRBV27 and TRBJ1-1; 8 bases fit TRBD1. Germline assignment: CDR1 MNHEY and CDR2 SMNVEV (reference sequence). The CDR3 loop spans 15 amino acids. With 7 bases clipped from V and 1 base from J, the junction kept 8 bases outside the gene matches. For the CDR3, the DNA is TGTGCCAGCAAAAGAGACAGGGGCGCGAACACTGAAGCTTTCTTT. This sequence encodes CASKRDRGANTEAFF.

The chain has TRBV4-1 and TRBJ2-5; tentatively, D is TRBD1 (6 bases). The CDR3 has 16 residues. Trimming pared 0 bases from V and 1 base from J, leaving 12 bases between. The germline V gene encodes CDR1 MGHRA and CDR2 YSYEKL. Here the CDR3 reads CASSQDRGILQETQYF. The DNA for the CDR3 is TGCGCCAGCAGCCAAGATAGGGGGATCCTCCAAGAGACCCAGTACTTC.

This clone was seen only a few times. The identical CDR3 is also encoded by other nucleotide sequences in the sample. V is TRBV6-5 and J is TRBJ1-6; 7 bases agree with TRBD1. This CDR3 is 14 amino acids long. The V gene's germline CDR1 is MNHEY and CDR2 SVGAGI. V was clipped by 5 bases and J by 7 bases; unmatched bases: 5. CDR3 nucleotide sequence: TGTGCCAGCAGTAAGACACAGGGGAATTCACCCCTCCACTTT. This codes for CASSKTQGNSPLHF.

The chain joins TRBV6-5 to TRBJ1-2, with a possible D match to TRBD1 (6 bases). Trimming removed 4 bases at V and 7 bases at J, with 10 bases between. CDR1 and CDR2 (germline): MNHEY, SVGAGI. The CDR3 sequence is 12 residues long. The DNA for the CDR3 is TGTGCCAGCAGTTTACAGGGTGCTGGCTACACCTTC. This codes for CASSLQGAGYTF.

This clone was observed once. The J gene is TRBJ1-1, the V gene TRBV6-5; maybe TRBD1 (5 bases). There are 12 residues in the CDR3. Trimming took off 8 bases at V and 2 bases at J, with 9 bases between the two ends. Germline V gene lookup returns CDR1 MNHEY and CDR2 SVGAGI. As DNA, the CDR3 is TGTGCCAGCGGACAAGTAAACACTGAAGCTTTCTTT. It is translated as CASGQVNTEAFF.

DNA of the CDR3: TGTGCCAGCAGTTTACAGGGGGGACAGGGGGCATTCGCCCTCCTCTACGAGCAGTACTTC. Amino acid sequence: CASSLQGGQGAFALLYEQYF. V usage is TRBV27 and J usage is TRBJ2-7, with 12 nucleotides matching TRBD1. The J segment lost 3 bases and the V segment lost 2 bases, leaving 17 bases of the junction unmatched. The CDR3 length is 20 residues. Germline assignment: CDR1 MNHEY and CDR2 SMNVEV (reference sequence).

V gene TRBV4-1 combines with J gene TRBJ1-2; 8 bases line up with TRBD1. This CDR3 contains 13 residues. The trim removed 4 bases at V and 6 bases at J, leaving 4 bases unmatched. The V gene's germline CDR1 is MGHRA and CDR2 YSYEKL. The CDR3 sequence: CASSRGQGDGYTF. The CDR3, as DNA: TGCGCCAGCAGCCGAGGACAGGGAGATGGCTACACCTTC.

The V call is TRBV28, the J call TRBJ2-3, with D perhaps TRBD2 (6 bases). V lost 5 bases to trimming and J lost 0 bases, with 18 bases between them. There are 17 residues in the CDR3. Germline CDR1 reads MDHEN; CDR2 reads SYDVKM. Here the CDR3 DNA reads TGTGCCAGCAGTCCCGATAATGGGGGACTTAGCACAGATACGCAGTATTTT. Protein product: CASSPDNGGLSTDTQYF.

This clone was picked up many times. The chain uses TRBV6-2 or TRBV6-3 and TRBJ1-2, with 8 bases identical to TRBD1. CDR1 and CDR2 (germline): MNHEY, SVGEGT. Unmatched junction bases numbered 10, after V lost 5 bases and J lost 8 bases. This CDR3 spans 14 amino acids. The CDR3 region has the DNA TGTGCCAGCAGTCCCAGGGGGCGCATTGAGGGCTACACCTTC. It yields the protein CASSPRGRIEGYTF.

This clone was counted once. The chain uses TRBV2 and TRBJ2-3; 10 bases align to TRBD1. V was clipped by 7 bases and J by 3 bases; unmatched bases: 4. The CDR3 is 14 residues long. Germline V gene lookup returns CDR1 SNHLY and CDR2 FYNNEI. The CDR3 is CASKKGQGTDTQYF. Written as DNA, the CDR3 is TGTGCCAGCAAAAAGGGACAGGGGACAGATACGCAGTATTTT. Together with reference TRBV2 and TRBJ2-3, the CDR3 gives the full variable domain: EPEVTQTPSHQVTQMGQEVILRCVPISNHLYFYWYRQILGQKVEFLVSFYNNEISEKSEIFDDQFSVERPDGSNFTLKIRSTKLEDSAMYFCASKKGQGTDTQYFGPGTRLTVL.